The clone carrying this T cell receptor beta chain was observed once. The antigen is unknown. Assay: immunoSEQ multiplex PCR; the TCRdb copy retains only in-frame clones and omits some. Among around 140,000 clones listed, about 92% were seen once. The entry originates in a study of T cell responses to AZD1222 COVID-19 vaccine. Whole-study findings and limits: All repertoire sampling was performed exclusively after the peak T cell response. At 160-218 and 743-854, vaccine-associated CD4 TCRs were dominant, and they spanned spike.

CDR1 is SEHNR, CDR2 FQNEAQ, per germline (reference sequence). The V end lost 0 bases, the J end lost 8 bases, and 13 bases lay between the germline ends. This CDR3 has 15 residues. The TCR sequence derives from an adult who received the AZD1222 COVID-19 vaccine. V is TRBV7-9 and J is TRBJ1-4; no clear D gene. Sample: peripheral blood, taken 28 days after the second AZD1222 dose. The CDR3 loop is CASSLAVPGGEKLFF. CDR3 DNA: TGTGCCAGCAGCTTAGCCGTCCCGGGAGGAGAAAAACTGTTTTTT.